The 17 T cell receptor beta chains listed next were all sequenced from one sample in a study of T-cell memory formation after mild COVID-19. One entry per CDR3 protein, called by TCRdb with MiXCR from the 5' RACE reads. Of 57,000 or so distinct CDR3 sequences listed, around 10% were seen once; the top ten hold 1.1%. Sequenced material: PBMCs or a T cell subset sorted from them (not recorded which). The receptors were sampled from a man younger than 30 who had mild COVID-19 (a few samples of this study predate the infection). Cell type and time point are not known.

This clonotype occurred a few times. The rearrangement joins TRBV29-1 to TRBJ1-1; D is unclear. Germline assignment: CDR1 SQVTM and CDR2 ANQGSEA. The V end was cut by 4 bases, the J end by 2 bases, with 8 bases between. This CDR3 has 12 residues. This chain's CDR3 is CSVAIPNTEAFF. Here the CDR3 DNA reads TGCAGCGTTGCTATTCCTAACACTGAAGCTTTCTTT.

This clonotype has more than one count but fewer than ten. The chain combines TRBV7-3 with TRBJ2-2; unclear D gene. V lost 4 bases to trimming and J lost 6 bases, with 12 bases between them. Germline V CDR1 and CDR2: SGHTA, FQGTGA. This CDR3 has 14 residues. The CDR3 region has the DNA TGTGCCAGCAGCTCCATCCTAGATTCCGGGGAGCTGTTTTTT. The encoded protein is CASSSILDSGELFF. The full variable domain, with the rest looked up from reference TRBV7-3 and TRBJ2-2, is GAGVSQTPSNKVTEKGKYVELRCDPISGHTALYWYRQSLGQGPEFLIYFQGTGAADDSGLPNDRFFAVRPEGSVSTLKIQRTERGDSAVYLCASSSILDSGELFFGEGSRLTVL.

The CDR3 region has the DNA TGCAGTGCTGCTGGGCCCGGAAACACCATATATTTT. Translation: CSAAGPGNTIYF. The V and J genes are TRBV20-1 and TRBJ1-3, with no clear D. The V and J ends lost 5 bases and 4 bases respectively, with 9 bases between them. Per germline, CDR1 DFQATT and CDR2 SNEGSKA (reference sequence). The length of the CDR3 is 12 residues.

The sample holds a few counts of this clonotype. The chain uses TRBV20-1 and TRBJ2-7, with 8 bases lining up with TRBD2. The V gene end was trimmed by 4 bases and the J gene end by 1 base; junction bases not matched to a gene: 6. CDR1 and CDR2 from the germline V gene are DFQATT and SNEGSKA (reference sequence). CDR3 length: 14 amino acids. This CDR3 reads CSAKSGGASYEQYV. The CDR3 DNA reads as TGCAGTGCTAAGAGCGGGGGTGCATCCTACGAGCAGTACGTC.

This clonotype was seen more than once but under ten times. This chain links TRBV7-6 with TRBJ2-2; 7 bases are a match to TRBD2. V shed 7 bases, J shed 6 bases, and the junction held 8 bases outside the gene matches. This CDR3 region has 14 residues. Germline CDR1 is SGHVS and CDR2 is FNYEAQ. The CDR3 bases are TGTGCCAGCACCGGGACTAATCTGCCCGGGGAGCTGTTTTTT. Translating gives CASTGTNLPGELFF.

V gene TRBV25-1 combines with J gene TRBJ2-7; 8 bases are shared with TRBD1. In germline, CDR1 is MGHDK, CDR2 SYGVNS. V lost 2 bases and J lost 3; bases outside the gene matches: 6. The CDR3 covers 15 residues. Here the CDR3 reads CASSEGTGNGYEQYF. CDR3 coding DNA: TGTGCCAGCAGTGAAGGGACAGGCAACGGCTACGAGCAGTACTTC.

This clonotype was picked up a small number of times. The rearrangement uses TRBV28 and TRBJ1-1; D is ambiguous. V dropped 7 bases and J dropped 10 bases, with 16 bases sitting between them. This CDR3 region has 12 residues. Germline V gene sequence: CDR1 MDHEN, CDR2 SYDVKM. The DNA of the CDR3 is TGTGCCAGCACCCTCGATCGGCGGCGAGCTTTCTTT. Amino acid sequence: CASTLDRRRAFF.

In this sample, this clonotype is medium-sized. This chain uses TRBV7-2 with TRBJ2-5; no firm D call. CDR3 size: 16 residues. CDR1 SGHTA and CDR2 FQGNSA come from the germline V gene. Trimming left V 3 bases short and J 4 bases short, with 18 bases between. CDR3 loop: CASSFQAVTMLETQYF. In nucleotides, the CDR3 is TGTGCCAGCAGCTTTCAGGCGGTGACGATGTTAGAGACCCAGTACTTC.

The chain recombines TRBV7-3 with TRBJ1-6; no clear D. Trimming left V 4 bases short and J 8 bases short, with 9 bases between. Germline V gene sequence: CDR1 SGHTA, CDR2 FQGTGA. The CDR3 has 13 residues. CDR3 sequence (DNA): TGTGCCAGCAGCTCTAAACAGCATTCACCCCTCCACTTT. Translated, it gives CASSSKQHSPLHF.

The chain has TRBV5-1 and TRBJ2-5; 10 bases are shared with TRBD1. This CDR3 region has 15 residues. CDR1 and CDR2 (germline): SGHRS, YFSETQ. Trimming cost V 2 bases and J 5 bases; bases outside gene matches: 6. This chain's CDR3 is CASSFRQGAGETQYF. The CDR3 DNA follows: TGCGCCAGCAGCTTCAGACAGGGGGCTGGGGAGACCCAGTACTTC.

This chain links TRBV4-3 with TRBJ2-7; 8 nucleotides agree with TRBD1. The CDR3 contains 13 residues. V shed 3 bases and J 3 bases; nucleotides not matched to a gene: 1. The germline V gene encodes CDR1 LGHNA and CDR2 YSLEER. DNA of the CDR3: TGCGCCAGCAGCCATACAGGGGGCTACGAGCAGTACTTC. As protein: CASSHTGGYEQYF.

This clonotype was observed at least ten times. The rearrangement uses TRBV5-1 and TRBJ2-2; no clear D gene. Trimming removed 4 bases at V and 4 bases at J, with 17 bases between. CDR1 is SGHRS, CDR2 YFSETQ, per germline. The CDR3 has 16 residues. CDR3 sequence (DNA): TGCGCCAGCAGCCTGACCGCTCGACGGGCCACCGGGGAGCTGTTTTTT. It specifies CASSLTARRATGELFF.

This clonotype was seen a few times. V gene TRBV4-3 combines with J gene TRBJ2-5; TRBD2 aligns across 10 bases. Per the germline V gene, CDR1 is LGHNA and CDR2 is YSLEER. The CDR3 covers 16 residues. V dropped 0 bases and J dropped 2; count of bases not matched to a gene: 3. Here the CDR3 reads CASSQDSGGFQETQYF. The CDR3 nucleotides read TGCGCCAGCAGCCAAGATAGCGGGGGGTTTCAAGAGACCCAGTACTTC.

The V gene is TRBV12-3 or TRBV12-4, the J gene TRBJ2-1, with a weak D call TRBD1 (6 bases). CDR3 size: 15 residues. Trimming took 5 bases from V and 8 from J, leaving 19 bases between them. The CDR3 loop is CASSVIPGHSYEQFF. The DNA for the CDR3 is TGTGCCAGCAGTGTGATACCGGGACACTCCTATGAGCAGTTCTTC.

The chain is built from TRBV12-3 or TRBV12-4 and TRBJ1-6; TRBD1 might be the D (5 bases). This CDR3 contains 15 residues. V was pared by 6 bases and J by 7 bases, with 16 bases between. The CDR3 region is CASSSQGSVNSPLHF. In DNA form, the CDR3 reads TGTGCCAGCAGCTCCCAGGGTTCCGTGAATTCACCCCTCCACTTT.

This clonotype was counted a few times. The rearrangement joins TRBV7-3 to TRBJ2-7; a weak D match, TRBD2 (6 bases). The CDR3 sequence is 13 residues long. Germline loops: CDR1 SGHTA, CDR2 FQGTGA. Trimming pared 4 bases from V and 5 bases from J, leaving 12 bases between. CDR3 region: CASSSYTGDEQYF. The CDR3 region has the DNA TGTGCCAGCAGCTCCTACACGGGGGACGAGCAGTACTTC.

A few counts support this clonotype. V usage is TRBV9 and J usage is TRBJ1-5; D gene unclear. Germline CDR1 SGDLS, CDR2 YYNGEE. V lost 2 bases to trimming and J lost 5 bases, with 8 bases between them. The CDR3 is 13 residues long. CDR3 nucleotides: TGTGCCAGCAGCGTGAGCGGCTATCAGCCCCAGCATTTT. It encodes CASSVSGYQPQHF. Together with reference TRBV9 and TRBJ1-5, the CDR3 gives the full variable domain: DSGVTQTPKHLITATGQRVTLRCSPRSGDLSVYWYQQSLDQGLQFLIQYYNGEERAKGNILERFSAQQFPDLHSELNLSSLELGDSALYFCASSVSGYQPQHFGDGTRLSIL.